The 20 T cell receptor beta chains in this list originate from one sample, sequenced in a study of breast tumors, draining lymph nodes, adjacent tissues. The lymph nodes were axillary draining lymph nodes from breast cancer patients. One entry per CDR3 protein, called by TCRdb with MiXCR from the multiplex PCR reads. Here the sample spans approximately 280,000 distinct CDR3 sequences, around 30% being singletons. The specimen sequenced was axillary lymph node tissue. The receptors here all came from a female donor with breast cancer. Some clones in this sample may be carry-over from other donors' samples.

Comments on this clonotype: A much larger clonotype is one base distant, so this may be a read error. The chain combines TRBV7-2 with TRBJ1-2; no definite D call. This CDR3 is 15 amino acids long. CDR1 SGHTA and CDR2 FQGNSA come from the germline V gene. The CDR3 loop is CASSLDDRTFYGYPF. In nucleotides, the CDR3 is TGTGCCAGCAGCTTAGATGATAGGACTTTCTATGGCTACCCCTTC.

The chain couples TRBV11-2 to TRBJ2-7; D is tentatively TRBD1 or TRBD2 (6 bases each). V lost 3 bases to trimming and J lost 6 bases, with 9 bases between them. Germline V lookup: CDR1 SGHAT, CDR2 FQNNGV. This CDR3 contains 12 residues. The CDR3 nucleotides read TGTGCCAGCAGCTTTCCGGGGGCCGAGCAGTACTTC. Its protein product is CASSFPGAEQYF.

The sample holds many counts of this clonotype. This rearrangement joins TRBV2 to TRBJ1-3; 7 bases are shared with TRBD1. V trimming: 6 bases; J trimming: 5 bases; junction bases outside the gene matches: 4. Germline V lookup: CDR1 SNHLY, CDR2 FYNNEI. This CDR3 is 13 amino acids long. CDR3 DNA sequence: TGTGCCAGCAGAGGGAGGGGGCGAAACACCATATATTTT. Protein sequence: CASRGRGRNTIYF.

This chain uses TRBV6-2 or TRBV6-3 with TRBJ2-7; D may be TRBD1 or TRBD2 (5 bases each). CDR1 and CDR2 (germline): MNHEY, SVGEGT. V shed 0 bases and J shed 2 bases, with 14 bases lying between them. The length of the CDR3 is 16 residues. As DNA, the CDR3 is TGTGCCAGCAGTTACTCGAAGTCGGGGCGTGCCTACGAGCAGTACTTC. Its protein product is CASSYSKSGRAYEQYF.

This clonotype was seen many times. The genes are TRBV5-1 and TRBJ2-7; D is unclear. The CDR3 length is 13 residues. The V gene's germline CDR1 is SGHRS and CDR2 YFSETQ. V was shortened by 8 bases and J by 0 bases, with 12 bases between the two germline ends. The CDR3: CASRVLNSYEQYF. In nucleotides, the CDR3 is TGCGCCAGTAGGGTCTTGAACTCCTACGAGCAGTACTTC.

The chain joins TRBV4-3 to TRBJ1-1; no clear D. The CDR3 is 13 amino acids. Per the germline V gene, CDR1 is LGHNA and CDR2 is YSLEER. Trimming cost V 0 bases and J 3 bases, with 5 bases left between them. CDR3 DNA sequence: TGCGCCAGCAGCCAAGAGACATACACTGAAGCTTTCTTT. This sequence encodes CASSQETYTEAFF.

This clonotype was counted at least ten times. The V gene is TRBV12-3 or TRBV12-4, the J gene TRBJ2-1, with D maybe TRBD2 (6 bases). The ends were cut back, 1 base at V and 6 bases at J, with 13 bases in the middle. The CDR3 length is 15 residues. The CDR3 region is CASSLGGTVFNEQFF. DNA for the CDR3: TGTGCCAGCAGTTTAGGGGGGACTGTATTCAATGAGCAGTTCTTC.

Here the CDR3 DNA reads TGTGCCAGCAGTTTGAGGACTAGCGGGCCAACCTACGAGCAGTACTTC. Encoded protein: CASSLRTSGPTYEQYF. V usage is TRBV12-3 or TRBV12-4 and J usage is TRBJ2-7; 11 bases fit TRBD2. Germline trimming cut 3 bases from V and 2 bases from J; bases unmatched to any gene: 6. This CDR3 spans 16 amino acids.

This clonotype was seen many times. V usage is TRBV2 and J usage is TRBJ1-2; TRBD1 might be the D (6 bases). Looked up from germline, CDR1 is SNHLY and CDR2 is FYNNEI. The CDR3 extends over 13 amino acids. The V and J ends lost 6 bases and 4 bases respectively, with 12 bases between them. The CDR3 sequence: CASRRGAGYGYTF. CDR3 coding DNA: TGTGCCAGCAGAAGGGGGGCTGGCTATGGCTACACCTTC.

On this clonotype: A much larger clone lies a single base off, so this may be a read error. This chain links TRBV6-2 or TRBV6-3 with TRBJ2-5; D remains ambiguous. The CDR3 loop spans 13 amino acids. CDR1 MNHEY and CDR2 SVGEGT come from the germline V gene. DNA for the CDR3: TGTGCCGGCAGTTACCAGCGCGATGTGACCCAGTACTTC. It yields the protein CAGSYQRDVTQYF.

Note on this clonotype: A much larger clone lies a single base off, so this may be a read error. The CDR3 coding sequence is TGCAGTGCTGGGGACCCCAGTTATGGCTCCACCTTC. Amino acids: CSAGDPSYGSTF. The chain recombines TRBV20-1 with TRBJ1-2; a weak D match, TRBD1 (5 bases). The CDR3 extends over 12 amino acids. Germline CDR1 reads DFQATT; CDR2 reads SNEGSKA (reference sequence).

The table lists this clonotype with many counts. The rearrangement joins TRBV24-1 to TRBJ2-2; 7 bases agree with TRBD1. CDR1 and CDR2 from the germline V gene are KGHDR and SFDVKD. The length of the CDR3 is 15 residues. Trimming at V came to 4 bases and at J to 5 bases, leaving 6 bases not matched to a gene. The CDR3 DNA reads as TGTGCCACCAGTGACGACAGGGTTGTTACCGGGGAGCTGTTTTTT. The encoded protein is CATSDDRVVTGELFF.

This clonotype was seen ten or more times. The rearrangement links TRBV12-3 or TRBV12-4 to TRBJ2-3; 8 positions agree with TRBD1. This CDR3 spans 15 amino acids. J lost 1 base, V lost 5 bases, and 5 bases had no gene match. The DNA for the CDR3 is TGTGCCAGCAGTGTACACAGGGGGGGCACAGATACGCAGTATTTT. Residues: CASSVHRGGTDTQYF.

A note on this clonotype: A clone one base away is much larger, so this may be a read error. This rearrangement joins TRBV6-4 to TRBJ2-7; either TRBD1 or TRBD2 may supply D (5 bases each). From germline, CDR1 is MRHNA and CDR2 SNTAGT. The CDR3 is made up of 15 amino acids. The CDR3 DNA follows: TGTGCCAGCAGTGGTGGGGGAGTTTTGTCCTACGGGCAGTACTTC. Its translation: CASSGGGVLSYGQYF.

This clonotype was observed many times. The rearrangement uses TRBV19 and TRBJ2-2; weak D call: TRBD2 (5 bases). Germline CDR1 is LNHDA and CDR2 is SQIVND (reference sequence). Trimming pared 3 bases from V and 7 bases from J, leaving 9 bases between. The CDR3 runs to 13 residues. CDR3 sequence (DNA): TGTGCCAGTAGTATCGGAGGAATCGGGGAGCTGTTTTTT. Translation gives CASSIGGIGELFF. The full variable domain, completed using reference TRBV19 and TRBJ2-2, is DGGITQSPKYLFRKEGQNVTLSCEQNLNHDAMYWYRQDPGQGLRLIYYSQIVNDFQKGDIAEGYSVSREKKESFPLTVTSAQKNPTAFYLCASSIGGIGELFFGEGSRLTVL.

This clonotype has just a few counts. A read error is possible here, since a much larger clone lies one base away. The V and J genes are TRBV20-1 and TRBJ2-1; TRBD2 aligns across 10 bases. Unmatched junction bases numbered 12, after V lost 3 bases and J lost 1 base. In germline, CDR1 is DFQATT, CDR2 SNEGSKA (reference sequence). The CDR3 loop spans 18 amino acids. CDR3 region: CSASASSGRAWSYNEQFF. The CDR3 nucleotides are TGCAGTGCTAGTGCTTCTAGCGGGAGAGCGTGGTCCTACAATGAGCAGTTCTTC.

This clonotype was seen a few times. The chain has TRBV5-4 and TRBJ1-5; D is possibly TRBD1 (5 bases). V lost 3 bases and J 4 bases, leaving 14 bases between the germline ends. This CDR3 comprises 15 residues. Germline assignment: CDR1 SGHNT and CDR2 YYREEE (reference sequence). CDR3 sequence: CASSSGTQPNQPQHF. The DNA of the CDR3 is TGTGCCAGCAGCTCCGGGACCCAGCCTAATCAGCCCCAGCATTTT.

This clonotype was picked up many times. The chain combines TRBV6-1 with TRBJ1-2, with a tentative D call TRBD1 (6 bases). Trimming took 6 bases from V and 0 from J, leaving 14 bases between them. Germline V lookup: CDR1 MNHNS, CDR2 SASEGT. The CDR3 consists of 15 residues. CDR3 amino acids: CASSPARGSNYGYTF. The CDR3 bases are TGTGCCAGCAGCCCAGCCAGGGGTTCTAACTATGGCTACACCTTC.

Points on this clonotype: This clone may be a read error of a much larger clone one base away. In this CDR3 the conserved last residue, phenylalanine or tryptophan, is missing, so a read error is likely. The chain links TRBV6-6 to TRBJ2-7; D possibly uses TRBD1 or TRBD2 (5 bases each). Germline V gene data show CDR1 as MNHNY and CDR2 as SVGAGI (reference sequence). CDR3 length equals 15 residues. The germline V and J ends were trimmed by 0 bases and 4 bases, with 13 bases remaining between them. The CDR3 bases are TGTGCCAGCAGTTACTCCGGGACGGCAGGATACGAGCAGTACTGC. Translation: CASSYSGTAGYEQYC.

This clonotype was counted many times. The V and J genes are TRBV20-1 and TRBJ2-1; D is perhaps TRBD2 (6 bases). Trimming removed 5 bases from V and 15 bases from J, with 17 bases in between. CDR3 length: 11 amino acids. Germline CDR1 reads DFQATT; CDR2 reads SNEGSKA (reference sequence). The CDR3 nucleotides read TGCAGTGCTGGACTACGGAGTTGGGTGTTCTTC. Translation gives CSAGLRSWVFF.